These 21 T cell receptor beta chains share one sample of origin, sequenced in a study of cytomegalovirus exposure and HLA in healthy donors. Assay used: immunoSEQ multiplex PCR; TCRdb lists only in-frame clones, some missing. The top ten hold about 0.89% of the sample, which has 150,000 to 200,000 clones, 95% to 96% seen once. Sequenced input: PBMCs. These receptors were collected from a woman between 18 and 29 years old in good health and CMV-seronegative.

This clone was detected only once. CDR3 in amino acids: CASGVADNQPQHF. Here the CDR3 DNA reads TGTGCTAGTGGGGTTGCAGACAATCAGCCCCAGCATTTT. The V call is TRBV12-5, the J call TRBJ1-5, with D uncertain. CDR3 length: 13 amino acids. Germline values: CDR1 LGHNT, CDR2 FRNRAP. V was shortened by 6 bases and J by 3 bases, with 9 bases between the two germline ends.

The chain uses TRBV9 and TRBJ1-1; the match to TRBD1 covers 8 bases. CDR1 and CDR2 from the germline V gene are SGDLS and YYNGEE. CDR3 size: 14 residues. Germline trimming cut 4 bases from V and 8 bases from J; bases unmatched to any gene: 10. CDR3 nucleotides: TGTGCCAGCAGCTCAGGGGGCTTGGTTGGAGAAGCTTTCTTT. Protein: CASSSGGLVGEAFF.

The chain links TRBV11-2 to TRBJ2-2, with D perhaps TRBD1 (6 bases). With 7 bases removed from V and 2 bases from J, the gap between germline ends came to 11 bases. This CDR3 comprises 14 residues. Germline lookup yields CDR1 SGHAT and CDR2 FQNNGV. The CDR3 reads CASKWGPNTGELFF. The CDR3 DNA sequence: TGTGCCAGCAAATGGGGGCCCAACACCGGGGAGCTGTTTTTT.

J is TRBJ2-7 and V is TRBV7-8, with D perhaps matching TRBD1 (6 bases). The V end lost 1 base, the J end lost 7 bases, and 14 bases lay between the germline ends. The CDR3 sequence is 14 residues long. Per germline, CDR1 SGHVS and CDR2 FQNEAQ. As DNA, the CDR3 is TGTGCCAGCAGCTTAGAGGCAGGGGTCGGAGAGCAGTACTTC. It yields the protein CASSLEAGVGEQYF.

This clone was seen a single time. The chain joins TRBV4-1 to TRBJ1-5, with no clear D. Trimming shortened V by 0 bases and J by 2 bases, and 11 bases separated the two germline ends. The CDR3 runs 16 residues. Germline assignment: CDR1 MGHRA and CDR2 YSYEKL. CDR3 nucleotide sequence: TGCGCCAGCAGCCAAGAAGTCCCCGGGGGCAATCAGCCCCAGCATTTT. It translates to CASSQEVPGGNQPQHF.

The genes are TRBV1 and TRBJ2-1; the tabulated D call, TRBD2, remains unverified against the DNA. TRBV1 is marked as a pseudogene. This CDR3 is 18 amino acids long. CDR3 sequence: CTSTRGISGGRSYNEQFF. In nucleotides, the CDR3 is TGCACCAGCACCCGGGGTATTAGCGGGGGCCGATCCTACAATGAGCAGTTCTTC.

The J gene is TRBJ2-7, the V gene TRBV4-3; 9 positions agree with TRBD2. Germline CDR1 and CDR2: LGHNA and YSLEER. The CDR3 length is 16 residues. V lost 1 base to trimming and J lost 3 bases; unmatched junction nucleotides: 7. CDR3 sequence: CASSQVKSLAGYEQYF. CDR3 DNA sequence: TGCGCCAGCAGCCAAGTAAAATCACTAGCGGGCTACGAGCAGTACTTC.

The genes are TRBV5-6 and TRBJ2-5, with D maybe TRBD2 (7 bases). CDR1 is SGHDT and CDR2 is YYEEEE in the germline V gene. This CDR3 is built from 17 residues. Between the trimmed V and J ends, which lost 2 bases and 4 bases, there was a span of 21 bases. The CDR3 is CASSFGGGGFVPETQYF. DNA of the CDR3: TGTGCCAGCAGCTTTGGAGGCGGGGGCTTTGTTCCAGAGACCCAGTACTTC. The full variable domain, with the rest looked up from reference TRBV5-6 and TRBJ2-5, is DAGVTQSPTHLIKTRGQQVTLRCSPKSGHDTVSWYQQALGQGPQFIFQYYEEEERQRGNFPDRFSGHQFPNYSSELNVNALLLGDSALYLCASSFGGGGFVPETQYFGPGTRLLVL.

Here the CDR3 reads CASSRGTGTDTQYF. The CDR3 nucleotides read TGTGCCAGCAGTCGCGGGACAGGCACAGATACGCAGTATTTT. V usage is TRBV7-9 and J usage is TRBJ2-3; perhaps TRBD1 as D (7 bases). The CDR3 totals 14 residues. The ends were cut back, 6 bases at V and 1 base at J, with 11 bases in the middle. Germline V gene sequence: CDR1 SEHNR, CDR2 FQNEAQ (reference sequence).

The rearrangement joins TRBV11-3 to TRBJ2-3; maybe TRBD2 (6 bases). V was shortened by 6 bases and J by 1 base, with 8 bases between the two germline ends. Germline CDR1 and CDR2: SGHNT and YENEEA. The CDR3 contains 13 residues. The chain's CDR3 is CASSGGGTDTQYF. The CDR3 DNA follows: TGTGCCAGCAGTGGCGGGGGCACAGATACGCAGTATTTT.

This chain uses TRBV5-6 with TRBJ2-2; D possibly corresponds to TRBD2 (6 bases). The V gene's germline CDR1 is SGHDT and CDR2 YYEEEE. This CDR3 has 15 residues. Trimming stripped 4 bases from V and 6 bases from J, with 16 bases between. The CDR3: CASSEVRWRAGELFF. The CDR3 bases are TGTGCCAGCAGCGAGGTCCGGTGGAGGGCCGGGGAGCTGTTTTTT. Using reference TRBV5-6 and TRBJ2-2 for the parts outside the CDR3, the full variable domain is DAGVTQSPTHLIKTRGQQVTLRCSPKSGHDTVSWYQQALGQGPQFIFQYYEEEERQRGNFPDRFSGHQFPNYSSELNVNALLLGDSALYLCASSEVRWRAGELFFGEGSRLTVL.

CDR3 nucleotides: TGCGCCAGCAGCCCTAATAGCGGGGGGGCTTACGAGCAGTACTTC. Translating it yields CASSPNSGGAYEQYF. The V gene is TRBV4-1, the J gene TRBJ2-7, with 11 bases lining up with TRBD2. The germline V gene has CDR1 MGHRA and CDR2 YSYEKL. The CDR3 has 15 residues. V trimming: 4 bases; J trimming: 4 bases; junction bases outside the gene matches: 6.

The chain couples TRBV7-2 to TRBJ2-1; no firm D call. Trimming stripped 2 bases from V and 9 bases from J, with 8 bases between. Germline V lookup: CDR1 SGHTA, CDR2 FQGNSA. The CDR3 extends over 12 amino acids. The chain's CDR3 is CASSLFTGEQFF. The CDR3 DNA reads TGTGCCAGCAGCTTATTCACGGGTGAGCAGTTCTTC.

This chain uses TRBV19 with TRBJ1-2; D is uncertain. Trimming shortened V by 3 bases and J by 3 bases, and 20 bases separated the two germline ends. CDR1 LNHDA and CDR2 SQIVND come from the germline V gene (reference sequence). The CDR3 spans 17 residues. In nucleotides, the CDR3 is TGTGCCAGTAGTATTTCGCCGGGAAAGCCCTTGTACTATGGCTACACCTTC. Translating it yields CASSISPGKPLYYGYTF. The variable domain in full, with the rest retrieved from reference TRBV19 and TRBJ1-2, is DGGITQSPKYLFRKEGQNVTLSCEQNLNHDAMYWYRQDPGQGLRLIYYSQIVNDFQKGDIAEGYSVSREKKESFPLTVTSAQKNPTAFYLCASSISPGKPLYYGYTFGSGTRLTVV.

The V gene is TRBV4-3, the J gene TRBJ1-3; the D is unclear. CDR3 length: 15 residues. V was cut by 3 bases and J by 0 bases, with 9 bases left in between. CDR1 is LGHNA and CDR2 is YSLEER in the germline V gene. The CDR3 DNA reads as TGCGCCAGCAGCCAGAACCTCGGCTCTGGAAACACCATATATTTT. It codes for CASSQNLGSGNTIYF.

CDR3 coding DNA: TGTGCCAGCAGCTTCCGCGGGGGCCAAGAGACCCAGTACTTC. Translation: CASSFRGGQETQYF. The V gene is TRBV7-3, the J gene TRBJ2-5; 7 bases fit TRBD2. Germline V gives CDR1 SGHTA, CDR2 FQGTGA. The CDR3 loop spans 14 amino acids. Trimming cost V 3 bases and J 1 base; bases outside gene matches: 2.

This rearrangement joins TRBV6-1 to TRBJ1-5, with 7 bases aligning to TRBD1. CDR3 size: 15 residues. In germline, CDR1 is MNHNS, CDR2 SASEGT. V lost 4 bases to trimming and J lost 0 bases; unmatched junction nucleotides: 3. The CDR3 is CASSGQGTSNQPQHF. The CDR3, as DNA: TGTGCCAGCAGTGGACAGGGAACTAGCAATCAGCCCCAGCATTTT.

This clone came up once. The J gene is TRBJ2-1, the V gene TRBV18; 7 nucleotides line up with TRBD2. Germline V gene sequence: CDR1 KGHSH, CDR2 LQKENI. The CDR3 runs to 17 residues. Unmatched junction bases numbered 14, after V lost 4 bases and J lost 5 bases. The CDR3 region is CASSLPVRLADNNEQFF. CDR3 in DNA: TGTGCCAGCTCACTTCCTGTTCGGCTAGCGGACAACAATGAGCAGTTCTTC. Full variable domain (rest looked up from reference TRBV18 and TRBJ2-1): NAGVMQNPRHLVRRRGQEARLRCSPMKGHSHVYWYRQLPEEGLKFMVYLQKENIIDESGMPKERFSAEFPKEGPSILRIQQVVRGDSAAYFCASSLPVRLADNNEQFFGPGTRLTVL.

The V and J genes are TRBV13 and TRBJ2-3; D is possibly TRBD2 (5 bases). The CDR3 covers 13 residues. The V gene lost 5 bases and the J gene lost 0 bases, with 6 bases spanning the gap. Germline loops: CDR1 PRHDT, CDR2 FYEKMQ (reference sequence). As DNA, the CDR3 is TGTGCCAGCAGCCGGGGTAGCACAGATACGCAGTATTTT. Translation gives CASSRGSTDTQYF.

The rearrangement links TRBV9 to TRBJ1-6, with unresolved D. V was trimmed by 2 bases and J by 9 bases, leaving 12 bases between them. Germline CDR1 SGDLS, CDR2 YYNGEE. CDR3 length equals 14 residues. The CDR3 loop is CASSVGRAGSPLHF. The CDR3 DNA reads as TGTGCCAGCAGCGTCGGACGGGCGGGTTCACCCCTCCACTTT.

This sequence joins TRBV5-1 and TRBJ2-3; no definite D call. The CDR3 runs 16 residues. From germline, CDR1 is SGHRS and CDR2 YFSETQ. Trimming shortened V by 3 bases and J by 0 bases, and 14 bases separated the two germline ends. The chain's CDR3 is CASSYAQYPSTDTQYF. For the CDR3, the DNA is TGCGCCAGCAGCTACGCACAGTATCCTAGCACAGATACGCAGTATTTT.